One sample yielded the 5 T cell receptor beta chains listed below, sequenced in a study of sequential checkpoint blockade in melanoma. The protocol was immunoSEQ multiplex PCR, while the TCRdb copy is restricted to in-frame clones and leaves out a portion. This table has just over 6,000 clones, less than 25% appearing once. Treatment specified: randomized to nivolumab then ipilimumab (arm A) or the reverse (arm B). Material: tumor tissue (inferred from file names), obtained from a patient given nivolumab and ipilimumab in sequence. Receptor source: a human donor with melanoma.

The genes are TRBV19 and TRBJ2-7; TRBD1 matches at 7 bases. The CDR3 totals 13 residues. The germline gives CDR1 LNHDA, CDR2 SQIVND (reference sequence). V lost 5 bases to trimming and J lost 3 bases; unmatched junction nucleotides: 4. CDR3 in amino acids: CASSSTGFYEQYF. DNA of the CDR3: TGTGCCAGTAGTTCGACAGGGTTCTACGAGCAGTACTTC. Full variable domain (remainder filled in from reference TRBV19 and TRBJ2-7): DGGITQSPKYLFRKEGQNVTLSCEQNLNHDAMYWYRQDPGQGLRLIYYSQIVNDFQKGDIAEGYSVSREKKESFPLTVTSAQKNPTAFYLCASSSTGFYEQYFGPGTRLTVT.

V gene TRBV18 combines with J gene TRBJ1-3; 7 positions match TRBD1. This CDR3 comprises 16 residues. Germline V gives CDR1 KGHSH, CDR2 LQKENI. The trim removed 4 bases at V and 2 bases at J, leaving 8 bases unmatched. CDR3 bases: TGTGCCAGCTCACGAATACAGGGGTTCGCTGGAAACACCATATATTTT. It codes for CASSRIQGFAGNTIYF.

This clone has only a few counts. X shows a residue whose base was not read or is ambiguous. The genes are TRBV30 and TRBJ1-5; weak D call: TRBD1 (6 bases). Trimming cost V 1 base and J 0 bases, with 13 bases left between them. CDR3 length equals 16 residues. Germline CDR1 and CDR2: GTSNPN and SVGIG (reference sequence). As DNA, the CDR3 is TGTGCCTGGAGTGACTGGACAGCYTATAGCAATCAGCCCCAGCATTTT. This sequence encodes CAWSDWTXYSNQPQHF. The whole CDR3 sequence reads CAWSDWTAYSNQPQHF.

This clone counts as medium-sized. V is TRBV11-3 and J is TRBJ1-1; D possibly corresponds to TRBD1 (6 bases). The V gene lost 5 bases and the J gene lost 2 bases, with 18 bases spanning the gap. Looked up from germline, CDR1 is SGHNT and CDR2 is YENEEA. The CDR3 has 16 amino acids. CDR3 bases: TGTGCCAGCAGCCCCTTTTTTGAACAGGGAAACACTGAAGCTTTCTTT. Its translation is CASSPFFEQGNTEAFF.

This clone is medium-sized in the sample. The chain's CDR3 is CASSYLGVVNTEAFF. The CDR3 region has the DNA TGTGCCAGCAGTTACTTGGGGGTAGTGAACACTGAAGCTTTCTTT. The chain combines TRBV6-8 with TRBJ1-1, with a weak D call TRBD1 (5 bases). CDR1 and CDR2 from the germline V gene are MNHGY and SAAAGT. The CDR3 sequence is 15 residues long. The V end was cut by 1 base, the J end by 0 bases, with 9 bases between.